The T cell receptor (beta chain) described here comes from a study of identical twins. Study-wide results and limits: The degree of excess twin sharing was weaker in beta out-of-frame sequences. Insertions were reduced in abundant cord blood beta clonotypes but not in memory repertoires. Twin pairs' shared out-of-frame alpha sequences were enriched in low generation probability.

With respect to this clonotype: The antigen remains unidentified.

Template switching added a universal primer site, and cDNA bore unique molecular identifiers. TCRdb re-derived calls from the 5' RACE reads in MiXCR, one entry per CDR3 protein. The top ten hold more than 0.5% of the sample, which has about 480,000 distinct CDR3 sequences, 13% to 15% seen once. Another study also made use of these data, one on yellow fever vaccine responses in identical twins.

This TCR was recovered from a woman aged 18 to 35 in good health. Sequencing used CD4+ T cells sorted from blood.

CDR3 coding DNA: TGTGCCAGCAGAACCGGGACCCGTCGGGAAAAACTGTTTTTT. It translates to CASRTGTRREKLFF. The chain joins TRBV6-1 to TRBJ1-4, with D perhaps matching TRBD1 (5 bases). This CDR3 spans 14 amino acids. The germline gives CDR1 MNHNS, CDR2 SASEGT. Trimming removed 6 bases at V and 8 bases at J, with 16 bases between.